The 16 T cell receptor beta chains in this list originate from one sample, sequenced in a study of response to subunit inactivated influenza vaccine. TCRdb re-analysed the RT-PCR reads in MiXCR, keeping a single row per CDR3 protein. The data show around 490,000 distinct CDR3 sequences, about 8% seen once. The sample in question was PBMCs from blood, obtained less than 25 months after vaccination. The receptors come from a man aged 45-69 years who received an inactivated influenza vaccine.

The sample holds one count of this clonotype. In DNA form, the CDR3 reads TGCAGTGCGAAAAGCGGACAGGGAAACACAGATACGCAGTATTTT. Protein product: CSAKSGQGNTDTQYF. This sequence joins TRBV20-1 and TRBJ2-3, with 8 bases lining up with TRBD1. Germline assignment: CDR1 DFQATT and CDR2 SNEGSKA (reference sequence). With 6 bases clipped from V and 2 bases from J, the junction kept 10 bases outside the gene matches. There are 15 residues in the CDR3.

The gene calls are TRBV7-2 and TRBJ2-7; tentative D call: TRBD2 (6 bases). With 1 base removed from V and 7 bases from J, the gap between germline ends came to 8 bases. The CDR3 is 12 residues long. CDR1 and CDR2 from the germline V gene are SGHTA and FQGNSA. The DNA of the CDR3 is TGTGCCAGCAGCTTAGGCCTAGCGGAGCAGTACTTC. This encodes CASSLGLAEQYF.

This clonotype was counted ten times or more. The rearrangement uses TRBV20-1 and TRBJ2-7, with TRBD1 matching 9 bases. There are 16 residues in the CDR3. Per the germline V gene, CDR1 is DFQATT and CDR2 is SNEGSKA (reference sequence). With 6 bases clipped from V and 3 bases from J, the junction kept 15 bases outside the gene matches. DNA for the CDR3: TGCAGTGCACGGGCCCCTCGGGACAGGGCGATCTACGAGCAGTACTTC. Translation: CSARAPRDRAIYEQYF.

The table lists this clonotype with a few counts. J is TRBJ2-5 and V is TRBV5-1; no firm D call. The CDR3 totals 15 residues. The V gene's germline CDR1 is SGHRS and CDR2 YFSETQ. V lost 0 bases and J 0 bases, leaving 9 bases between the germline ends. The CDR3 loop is CASSLEHSYQETQYF. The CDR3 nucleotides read TGCGCCAGCAGCTTGGAACACAGCTACCAAGAGACCCAGTACTTC.

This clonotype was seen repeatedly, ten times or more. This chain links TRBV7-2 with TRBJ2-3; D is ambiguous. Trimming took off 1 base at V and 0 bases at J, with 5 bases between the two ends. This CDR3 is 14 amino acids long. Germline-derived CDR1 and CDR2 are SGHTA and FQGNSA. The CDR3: CASSLVSSTDTQYF. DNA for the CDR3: TGTGCCAGCAGCTTAGTCAGTAGCACAGATACGCAGTATTTT.

CDR3 in amino acids: CASSLDRAQPQHF. In nucleotides, the CDR3 is TGTGCCAGCAGTTTAGACCGGGCTCAGCCCCAGCATTTT. The rearrangement links TRBV12-3 or TRBV12-4 to TRBJ1-5, with D uncertain. The CDR3 is 13 amino acids. V was clipped by 1 base and J by 6 bases, with 7 bases between them.

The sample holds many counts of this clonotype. CDR3 DNA: TGCAGCGGATCCCCGGGACGGAACACTGAAGCTTTCTTT. Encoded protein: CSGSPGRNTEAFF. The rearrangement joins TRBV29-1 to TRBJ1-1, with D possibly being TRBD1 (5 bases). CDR3 length: 13 residues. With 7 bases removed from V and 1 base from J, the gap between germline ends came to 13 bases. From germline, CDR1 is SQVTM and CDR2 ANQGSEA. Variable domain in full (rest from reference TRBV29-1 and TRBJ1-1): SAVISQKPSRDICQRGTSLTIQCQVDSQVTMMFWYRQQPGQSLTLIATANQGSEATYESGFVIDKFPISRPNLTFSTLTVSNMSPEDSSIYLCSGSPGRNTEAFFGQGTRLTVV.

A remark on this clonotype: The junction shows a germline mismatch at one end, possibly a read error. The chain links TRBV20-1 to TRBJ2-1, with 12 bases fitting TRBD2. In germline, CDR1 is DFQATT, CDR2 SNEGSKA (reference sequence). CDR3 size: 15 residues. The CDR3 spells CSARVPLAGGPFEIF. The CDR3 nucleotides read TGCAGTGCTAGAGTCCCCCTAGCGGGAGGGCCTTTTGAGATCTTC.

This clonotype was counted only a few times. The CDR3 here is CSARDLLRGGARNEQFF. As DNA, the CDR3 is TGCAGTGCTAGAGATCTCCTGCGGGGAGGGGCCCGAAATGAGCAGTTCTTC. The chain couples TRBV20-1 to TRBJ2-1, with 7 positions matching TRBD2. Germline CDR1 is DFQATT and CDR2 is SNEGSKA (reference sequence). Germline trimming cut 0 bases from V and 7 bases from J; bases unmatched to any gene: 15. There are 17 residues in the CDR3.

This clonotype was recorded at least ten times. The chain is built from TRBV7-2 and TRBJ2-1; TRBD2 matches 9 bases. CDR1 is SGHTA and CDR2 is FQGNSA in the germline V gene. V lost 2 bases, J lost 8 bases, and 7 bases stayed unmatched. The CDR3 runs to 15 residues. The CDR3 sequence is CASSLLGLASDEQFF. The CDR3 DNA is TGTGCCAGCAGCTTATTGGGACTAGCAAGCGATGAGCAGTTCTTC.

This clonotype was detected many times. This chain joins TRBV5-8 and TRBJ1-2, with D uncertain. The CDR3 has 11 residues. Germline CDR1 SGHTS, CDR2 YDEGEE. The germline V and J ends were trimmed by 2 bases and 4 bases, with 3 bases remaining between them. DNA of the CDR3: TGTGCCAGCAGCTTCCTCTATGGCTACACCTTC. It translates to CASSFLYGYTF.

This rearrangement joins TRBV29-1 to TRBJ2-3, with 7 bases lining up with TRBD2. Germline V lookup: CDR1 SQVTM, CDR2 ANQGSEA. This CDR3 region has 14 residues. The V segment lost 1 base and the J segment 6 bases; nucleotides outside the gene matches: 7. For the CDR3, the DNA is TGCAGCGTTGAAGCAATGGGGGGAGGGGATACGCAGTATTTT. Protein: CSVEAMGGGDTQYF.

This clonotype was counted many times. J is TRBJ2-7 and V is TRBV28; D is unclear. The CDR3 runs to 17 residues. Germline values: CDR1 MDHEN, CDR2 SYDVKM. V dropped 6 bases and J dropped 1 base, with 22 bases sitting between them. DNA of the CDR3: TGTGCCAGCAGCCTGTTTGGCGGAAGTAGTGTTTCCTACGAGCAGTACTTC. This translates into CASSLFGGSSVSYEQYF.

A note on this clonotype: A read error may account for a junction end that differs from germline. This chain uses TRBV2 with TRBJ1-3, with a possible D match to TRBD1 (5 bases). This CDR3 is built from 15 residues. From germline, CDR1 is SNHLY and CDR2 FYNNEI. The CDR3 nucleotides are TGTGCCAGCAGTAAAGACAGAGGCTCTCGAAACACCATATATTTT. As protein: CASSKDRGSRNTIYF.

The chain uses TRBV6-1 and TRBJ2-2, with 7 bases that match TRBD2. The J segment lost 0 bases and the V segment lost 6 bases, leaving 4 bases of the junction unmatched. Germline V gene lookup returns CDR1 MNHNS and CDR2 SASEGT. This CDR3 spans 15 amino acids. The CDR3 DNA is TGTGCCAGCAGGCGGGACTATCCGAACACCGGGGAGCTGTTTTTT. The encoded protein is CASRRDYPNTGELFF.

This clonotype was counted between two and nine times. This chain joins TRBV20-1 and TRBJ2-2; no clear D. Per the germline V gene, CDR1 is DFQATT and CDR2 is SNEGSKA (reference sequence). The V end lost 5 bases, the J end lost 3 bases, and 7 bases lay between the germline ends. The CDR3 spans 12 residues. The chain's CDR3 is CSALWDTGELFF. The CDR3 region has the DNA TGCAGTGCTCTTTGGGACACCGGGGAGCTGTTTTTT.